This T cell receptor beta chain was identified during a study of cytomegalovirus exposure and HLA in healthy donors. The wider study: The same platform was used for the 100 to 150 validation repertoires as for the roughly 670 first-cohort repertoires, as reported in a later analysis. Overall study findings and caveats: A few chains linked to CMV were shown in vitro to be specific for CMV antigens. A list of approximately 160 TCR beta chains associated with cytomegalovirus was given.

Between the trimmed V and J ends, which lost 6 bases and 1 base, there was a span of 13 bases. The CDR3 spans 14 residues. From germline, CDR1 is SGHRS and CDR2 YFSETQ. In regard to this clone: Its antigen remains unidentified.

Sequenced by immunoSEQ multiplex PCR; TCRdb stores in-frame clones only, minus some. In the table there are around 400,000 clones, roughly 85% of which are singletons. The donors were in the approximately 120-subject validation cohort; that cohort was separate from the approximately 700-subject first cohort. The V and J genes are TRBV5-1 and TRBJ1-1, with D maybe TRBD1 (5 bases). The sequence came from a woman aged 18-35 years in good health and CMV-seronegative. Specimen: PBMCs. CDR3 bases: TGCGCCAGCAAGACGGGCGGGGCGAACACTGAAGCTTTCTTT. It is translated as CASKTGGANTEAFF.